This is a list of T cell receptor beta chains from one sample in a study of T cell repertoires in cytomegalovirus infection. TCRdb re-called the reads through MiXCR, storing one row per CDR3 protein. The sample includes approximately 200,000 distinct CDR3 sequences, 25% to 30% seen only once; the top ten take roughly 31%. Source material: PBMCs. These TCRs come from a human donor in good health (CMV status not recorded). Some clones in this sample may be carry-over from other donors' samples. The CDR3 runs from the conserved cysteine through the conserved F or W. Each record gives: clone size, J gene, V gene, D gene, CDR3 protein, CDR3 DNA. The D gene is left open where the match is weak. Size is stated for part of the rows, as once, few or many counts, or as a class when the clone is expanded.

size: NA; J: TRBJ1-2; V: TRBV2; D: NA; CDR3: CASSHTGINYGYTF; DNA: TGTGCCAGCAGTCACACAGGGATTAACTATGGCTACACCTTC
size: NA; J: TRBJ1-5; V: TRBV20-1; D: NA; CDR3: CSASPGSDINQPQHF; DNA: TGCAGTGCTAGCCCCGGGAGCGATATCAATCAGCCCCAGCATTTT
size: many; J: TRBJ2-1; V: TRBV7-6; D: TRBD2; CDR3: CASSLWGGLLSSYNEQFF; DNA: TGTGCCAGCAGCTTATGGGGGGGGTTATTGAGTTCCTACAATGAGCAGTTCTTC
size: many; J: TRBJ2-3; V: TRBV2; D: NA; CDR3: CASSTSGEDTQYF; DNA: TGTGCCAGCAGTACGTCAGGCGAAGATACGCAGTATTTT
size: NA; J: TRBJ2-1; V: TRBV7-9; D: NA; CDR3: CASSLQDVVTGQFF; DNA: TGTGCCAGCAGCCTACAAGACGTAGTCACAGGGCAGTTCTTC
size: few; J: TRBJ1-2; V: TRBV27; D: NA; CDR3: CASSLQGSPHYGYTF; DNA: TGTGCCAGCAGTCTGCAGGGGAGTCCCCACTATGGCTACACCTTC
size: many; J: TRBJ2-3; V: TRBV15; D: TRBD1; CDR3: CATSRAPGQGPDTQYF; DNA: TGTGCCACCAGCAGAGCCCCGGGACAGGGACCAGATACGCAGTATTTT
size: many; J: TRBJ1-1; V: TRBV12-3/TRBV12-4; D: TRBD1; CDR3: CASAGQGGNTEAFF; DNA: TGTGCCAGCGCCGGACAGGGGGGGAACACTGAAGCTTTCTTT
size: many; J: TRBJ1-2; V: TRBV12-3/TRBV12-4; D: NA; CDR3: CASSLGGGNYGYTF; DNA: TGTGCCAGCAGTTTGGGGGGCGGAAACTATGGCTACACCTTC
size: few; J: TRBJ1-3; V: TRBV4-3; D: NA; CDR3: CASSQDVTAGNTIYF; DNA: TGCGCCAGCAGCCAAGATGTCACGGCTGGAAACACCATATATTTT
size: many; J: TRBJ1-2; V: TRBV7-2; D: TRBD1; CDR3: CASSRDRANYGYTF; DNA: TGTGCCAGCAGCCGGGACAGAGCTAACTATGGCTACACCTTC